Listed below are T cell receptor beta chains from one sample, sequenced in a study of cytomegalovirus exposure and HLA in healthy donors. The data were produced by immunoSEQ multiplex PCR, yet TCRdb's version contains in-frame clones alone and is incomplete. There are about 77,000 clones in the sample; around 81% occur only once, and around 1.5% lies in the top ten. Sequencing was performed on PBMCs. These receptors all come from a middle-aged man in good health and CMV-seronegative. Each CDR3 is given with its conserved first and last residue. Size tells how often a clone was seen (once, few, many) or the class of an expanded clone, and some rows leave it out.

TRBV28	.	TRBJ1-5	CASRGQGSHQPQHF
TRBV5-4	.	TRBJ2-5	CASSPGLAQETQYF
TRBV6-5	.	TRBJ1-4	CASSTEQGESGKLFF
TRBV7-8	.	TRBJ2-1	CASSRGLATNEQFF
TRBV2	.	TRBJ2-4	CASSEIPSSAKNIQYF
TRBV19	once	TRBJ2-7	CASTPTGVDEQYF
TRBV7-7	once	TRBJ2-3	CASSLTGGGTDTQYF
TRBV7-9	.	TRBJ1-5	CASSPDRWEQPQHF
TRBV6-5	.	TRBJ1-2	CASTAGYGYTF
TRBV19	.	TRBJ1-2	CASSSHGSTSSYGYTF
TRBV4-1	.	TRBJ1-2	CASSQGQGTGGNGYTF
TRBV29-1	.	TRBJ1-4	CSGTGAATNEKLFF
TRBV4-1	.	TRBJ2-3	CASSQFARQGPRTDTQYF
TRBV7-9	.	TRBJ2-1	CSSGSGHFPFF
TRBV28	.	TRBJ2-1	CATGLGDNEQFF
TRBV6-6	.	TRBJ2-1	CASSLGTANNEQFF
TRBV2	.	TRBJ1-3	CASSVKQGAGNTIYF
TRBV2	.	TRBJ1-1	CASSSREMNTEAFF
TRBV11-2	.	TRBJ2-1	CAITWEEYNEQFF
TRBV18	.	TRBJ1-3	CASSQQWGVLLSGNTIYF